This T cell receptor (beta chain) comes out of a study of post-analysis software for immune sequencing data. Study-level information: Relapsing-remitting, secondary progressive and progressive-relapsing multiple sclerosis courses were included.

cDNA libraries of TCR beta carried unique molecular identifiers. T cells numbering roughly 0.85 to 10 million gave rise to roughly 550,000 cDNA molecules. TCRdb re-analysed the PCR reads in MiXCR, keeping a single row per CDR3 protein. The sample holds fewer than 900,000 distinct CDR3 sequences, around 42% seen once. Notes on the study in general: Samples from a shared batch, those prepared together, strongly co-clustered by F measure. About five TRBV segments, including TRBV5-6, TRBV5-1 and TRBV20-1, were more frequent in patients than controls.

J lost 4 bases, V lost 5 bases, and 3 bases had no gene match. Germline CDR1 reads SQVTM; CDR2 reads ANQGSEA. The CDR3 runs 13 residues. In its sample, this clonotype was seen a few times. Its specificity is not known. Sequencing was carried out using blood. The V call is TRBV29-1, the J call TRBJ1-1, with 11 nucleotides matching TRBD1. This receptor was taken from a girl aged 5-17 years with multiple sclerosis. The CDR3 reads CSVSGTGGTEAFF. The CDR3 DNA follows: TGCAGCGTTTCGGGGACAGGGGGCACTGAAGCTTTCTTT.